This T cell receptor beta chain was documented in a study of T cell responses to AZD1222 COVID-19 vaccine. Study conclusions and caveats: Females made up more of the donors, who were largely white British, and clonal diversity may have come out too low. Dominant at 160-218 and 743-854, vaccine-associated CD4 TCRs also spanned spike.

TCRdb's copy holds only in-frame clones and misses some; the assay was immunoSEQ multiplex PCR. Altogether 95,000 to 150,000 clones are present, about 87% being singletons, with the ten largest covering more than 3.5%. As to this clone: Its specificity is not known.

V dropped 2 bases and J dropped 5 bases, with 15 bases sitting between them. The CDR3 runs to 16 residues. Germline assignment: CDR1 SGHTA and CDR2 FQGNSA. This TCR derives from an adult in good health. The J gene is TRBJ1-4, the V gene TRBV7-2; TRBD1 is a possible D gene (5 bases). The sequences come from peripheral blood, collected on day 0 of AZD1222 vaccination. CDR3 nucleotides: TGTGCCAGCAGCTTATGGTCGGGGAAGGGGAATGAAAAACTGTTTTTT. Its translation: CASSLWSGKGNEKLFF.